One and the same sample provided the 5 T cell receptor beta chains below, sequenced in a study of shared T cell receptors in the human thymus. Libraries were prepared by immunoSEQ multiplex PCR; TCRdb keeps only in-frame clonotypes and omits some of them. This sample yields 700,000 or so clones, of which 70% to 90% are seen a single time; over 0.008% belongs to the top ten. The same data also contributed to another study, on human thymus T cells.

The source material was thymocytes. These receptors were taken from a girl under three years old with a congenital heart defect.

The chain carries TRBV14 and TRBJ2-5; TRBD1 is a possible D gene (5 bases). Trimming took off 3 bases at V and 3 bases at J, with 14 bases between the two ends. Germline V gene lookup returns CDR1 SGHDN and CDR2 FVKESK. This CDR3 is built from 15 residues. Written as DNA, the CDR3 is TGTGCCAGCAGCCAGGGGCCGCCGAGAGAAGAGACCCAGTACTTC. Encoded protein: CASSQGPPREETQYF.

The chain couples TRBV25-1 to TRBJ1-5; D remains unclear. V was clipped by 1 base and J by 4 bases, with 8 bases between them. CDR1 MGHDK and CDR2 SYGVNS come from the germline V gene. This CDR3 has 14 amino acids. CDR3 region: CASSESGTNQPQHF. For the CDR3, the DNA is TGTGCCAGCAGTGAATCGGGTACTAATCAGCCCCAGCATTTT. Combining the CDR3 with reference TRBV25-1 and TRBJ1-5 gives the whole variable domain EADIYQTPRYLVIGTGKKITLECSQTMGHDKMYWYQQDPGMELHLIHYSYGVNSTEKGDLSSESTVSRIRTEHFPLTLESARPSHTSQYLCASSESGTNQPQHFGDGTRLSIL.

The gene calls are TRBV29-1 and TRBJ2-1; 8 nucleotides align to TRBD1. This CDR3 is 14 amino acids long. V was pared by 2 bases and J by 11 bases, with 11 bases of the junction left unmatched. CDR1 is SQVTM, CDR2 ANQGSEA, per germline. The CDR3 DNA reads as TGCAGCGTTGAAAGTACAGGGGGAAGCCGCCAGCAGTTCTTC. Its protein is CSVESTGGSRQQFF.

V gene TRBV15 combines with J gene TRBJ1-1, with D possibly matching TRBD1 (5 bases). CDR1 is LNHNV and CDR2 is YYDKDF in the germline V gene (reference sequence). The germline V and J ends were trimmed by 1 base and 7 bases, with 16 bases remaining between them. The CDR3 loop spans 15 amino acids. This CDR3 reads CATSRVSVLRVEAFF. Written as DNA, the CDR3 is TGTGCCACCAGCAGAGTCTCCGTTCTCAGGGTTGAAGCTTTCTTT. Full variable domain (outside the CDR3, taken from reference TRBV15 and TRBJ1-1): DAMVIQNPRYQVTQFGKPVTLSCSQTLNHNVMYWYQQKSSQAPKLLFHYYDKDFNNEADTPDNFQSRRPNTSFCFLDIRSPGLGDTAMYLCATSRVSVLRVEAFFGQGTRLTVV.

The chain couples TRBV5-1 to TRBJ2-6; a possible D gene is TRBD2 (6 bases). From germline, CDR1 is SGHRS and CDR2 YFSETQ. Trimming took 3 bases from V and 1 from J, leaving 17 bases between them. The CDR3 loop spans 18 amino acids. The CDR3 sequence: CASSSERRDWSGANVLTF. The CDR3 region has the DNA TGCGCCAGCAGCTCCGAGAGGAGGGACTGGTCTGGGGCCAACGTCCTGACTTTC. Complete variable domain (other parts from reference TRBV5-1 and TRBJ2-6): KAGVTQTPRYLIKTRGQQVTLSCSPISGHRSVSWYQQTPGQGLQFLFEYFSETQRNKGNFPGRFSGRQFSNSRSEMNVSTLELGDSALYLCASSSERRDWSGANVLTFGAGSRLTVL.